The clone carrying this T cell receptor (beta chain) was counted many times. Antigen unknown. This entry belongs to a study of spatial heterogeneity in lung cancer. TCRdb processed the 5' RACE reads anew with MiXCR; each CDR3 protein has one entry. The sample records some 40,000 distinct CDR3 sequences, around 5% being singletons. Overall study results and limits: Resection saw ubiquitous expanded tumor TCRs appear in blood more than follow-up did.

Time point reported: sample taken at primary tumor resection. No cells were sorted before sequencing. The whole RNA sequenced was extracted from tumor, nontumor lung or frozen PBMC. With 4 bases clipped from V and 1 base from J, the junction kept 15 bases outside the gene matches. Looked up from germline, CDR1 is LGHDT and CDR2 is YNNKEL (reference sequence). The CDR3 runs 20 residues. The clonotype originates from a female donor with early-stage non-small cell lung cancer. The chain employs TRBV3-1 and TRBJ2-1, with 11 positions matching TRBD2. The specimen comprised PBMCs, sampled at surgery. CDR3 residues: CASSPLSPLAGGGSYNEQFF. DNA for the CDR3: TGTGCCAGCAGCCCCTTGAGCCCGCTAGCGGGGGGTGGATCCTACAATGAGCAGTTCTTC.